These 17 T cell receptor beta chains were all obtained from the same sample, sequenced in a study of blood T cells in healthy people across ages. The use of a sample-barcoded 5' primer and a J-beta primer mix characterized a second PCR of roughly 7 to 11 cycles. MiXCR, applied by TCRdb to the 5' RACE reads, yields one record per CDR3 protein. This table has 650,000 to 1,000,000 distinct CDR3 sequences, around 36% appearing once. Sequenced sample: blood. The receptor set was obtained from a man aged 18 to 35 in good health.

This clonotype showed up just once. The genes are TRBV4-1 and TRBJ2-3; TRBD1 matches at 7 bases. The germline V gene encodes CDR1 MGHRA and CDR2 YSYEKL. J gave up 2 bases and V 1 base, and 3 bases lay outside the gene matches. This CDR3 is 15 amino acids long. CDR3 protein: CASSQGTGHTDTQYF. CDR3 in DNA: TGCGCCAGCAGCCAAGGGACAGGACACACAGATACGCAGTATTTT.

V usage is TRBV7-2 and J usage is TRBJ2-1, with 7 bases that match TRBD2. This CDR3 spans 16 amino acids. The junction had 9 bases not matched to a gene; V was cut back by 5 bases and J by 2 bases. Germline loops: CDR1 SGHTA, CDR2 FQGNSA. CDR3 nucleotide sequence: TGTGCCAGCAGCCGGGACTACCTAAGCCCCTACAATGAGCAGTTCTTC. Translation gives CASSRDYLSPYNEQFF.

This clonotype was seen more than once but under ten times. This chain connects TRBV12-3 or TRBV12-4 to TRBJ2-5; 10 nucleotides align to TRBD2. With V trimmed by 0 bases and J by 4 bases, 8 bases remained unmatched. This CDR3 contains 17 residues. CDR3 sequence (DNA): TGTGCCAGCAGTTTAGCTCTCAGCGGGGGGGTTCGAGAGACCCAGTACTTC. This sequence encodes CASSLALSGGVRETQYF.

The V and J genes are TRBV2 and TRBJ2-2; D uncertain. Germline loops: CDR1 SNHLY, CDR2 FYNNEI. V dropped 3 bases and J dropped 4 bases, with 6 bases sitting between them. This CDR3 region has 13 residues. In nucleotides, the CDR3 is TGTGCCAGCAGTGACAGGCCCACCGGGGAGCTGTTTTTT. It specifies CASSDRPTGELFF.

This clonotype was seen a handful of times. The chain couples TRBV20-1 to TRBJ2-1; TRBD1 agrees at 9 bases. V gave up 7 bases and J gave up 5 bases; unmatched junction bases: 3. The CDR3 is made up of 12 amino acids. Per germline, CDR1 DFQATT and CDR2 SNEGSKA (reference sequence). CDR3 DNA sequence: TGCAGTGGGGACAGGGCTAACAATGAGCAGTTCTTC. Protein product: CSGDRANNEQFF.

This clonotype was detected a few times. The V call is TRBV7-8, the J call TRBJ1-5; D ambiguous. Germline CDR1 is SGHVS and CDR2 is FQNEAQ. V was clipped by 5 bases and J by 0 bases, with 11 bases between them. The CDR3 length is 15 residues. CDR3 sequence reads: CASSPGRLSNQPQHF. The CDR3 nucleotides read TGTGCCAGCAGCCCTGGACGGCTTAGCAATCAGCCCCAGCATTTT.

This clonotype turned up a few times. The chain recombines TRBV28 with TRBJ1-6; 7 nucleotides align to TRBD1. J was trimmed by 4 bases and V by 6 bases; bases with no gene match: 9. CDR1 and CDR2 (germline): MDHEN, SYDVKM. CDR3 length: 16 residues. The DNA for the CDR3 is TGTGCCAGCAGACCCTCCGGGACAGCTTATAATTCACCCCTCCACTTT. Residues: CASRPSGTAYNSPLHF.

This chain uses TRBV6-5 with TRBJ2-5; maybe TRBD1 (6 bases). The ends were cut back, 3 bases at V and 2 bases at J, with 10 bases in the middle. This CDR3 region has 14 residues. CDR1 and CDR2 (germline): MNHEY, SVGAGI. This CDR3 is CASSYRQVQETQYF. The DNA of the CDR3 is TGTGCCAGCAGTTATCGACAGGTACAAGAGACCCAGTACTTC.

The CDR3 sequence: CASSQFISDNEQYF. As DNA, the CDR3 is TGTGCCAGCAGCCAATTTATTTCGGACAATGAGCAGTACTTC. V gene TRBV16 combines with J gene TRBJ2-5, with a tentative D call TRBD1 (5 bases). Germline V lookup: CDR1 KGHSY, CDR2 FQNENV. The CDR3 is made up of 14 amino acids. V was clipped by 1 base and J by 11 bases, with 17 bases between them.

The rearrangement joins TRBV7-2 to TRBJ2-2, with D maybe TRBD2 (5 bases). Trimming cost V 7 bases and J 1 base, with 13 bases left between them. CDR1 is SGHTA and CDR2 is FQGNSA in the germline V gene. This CDR3 region has 15 residues. The DNA for the CDR3 is TGTGCCAGCACCGGTTCTGGAGGGAACACCGGGGAGCTGTTTTTT. It specifies CASTGSGGNTGELFF. Full variable domain (outside the CDR3, taken from reference TRBV7-2 and TRBJ2-2): GAGVSQSPSNKVTEKGKDVELRCDPISGHTALYWYRQSLGQGLEFLIYFQGNSAPDKSGLPSDRFSAERTGGSVSTLTIQRTQQEDSAVYLCASTGSGGNTGELFFGEGSRLTVL.

This chain links TRBV27 with TRBJ2-2; 8 bases fit TRBD1. The CDR3 covers 15 residues. CDR1 MNHEY and CDR2 SMNVEV come from the germline V gene (reference sequence). With V trimmed by 6 bases and J by 1 base, 4 bases remained unmatched. Here the CDR3 reads CASRKTGVNTGELFF. CDR3 bases: TGTGCCAGCAGGAAGACAGGGGTGAACACCGGGGAGCTGTTTTTT.

A remark on this clonotype: Being one base from a much bigger clone, this may be a read error. The chain has TRBV6-1 and TRBJ1-2; the D gene is possibly TRBD1 (5 bases). The germline V gene has CDR1 MNHNS and CDR2 SASEGT. Trimming cost V 4 bases and J 6 bases, with 15 bases left between them. The CDR3 spans 14 residues. CDR3 region: CASSAKTQGHGYTF. The CDR3 bases are TGTGCCAGCAGTGCAAAGACGCAGGGACATGGCTACACCTTC.

A note on this clonotype: Mismatch with germline at one junction end may stem from a read error. The chain uses TRBV3-1 and TRBJ2-3; possibly TRBD1 or TRBD2 for D (5 bases each). Germline V lookup: CDR1 LGHDT, CDR2 YNNKEL (reference sequence). CDR3 length: 15 residues. CDR3 loop: CASSQDGADTDAQYF. The CDR3 nucleotides read TGTGCCAGCAGCCAAGATGGAGCGGACACAGATGCGCAGTATTTT.

The rearrangement links TRBV6-2 or TRBV6-3 to TRBJ2-7, with TRBD1 identical over 7 bases. CDR3 length: 16 amino acids. Germline V CDR1 and CDR2: MNHEY, SVGEGT. V lost 0 bases, J lost 5 bases, and 10 bases stayed unmatched. The CDR3 here is CASSYSGQVGRDEQYF. DNA of the CDR3: TGTGCCAGCAGTTACTCCGGACAGGTCGGGCGTGACGAGCAGTACTTC.

The chain has TRBV18 and TRBJ1-2, with D perhaps matching TRBD1 (5 bases). Germline V CDR1 and CDR2: KGHSH, LQKENI. The germline V and J ends were trimmed by 3 bases and 8 bases, with 19 bases remaining between them. The CDR3 extends over 15 amino acids. As DNA, the CDR3 is TGTGCCAGCTCACCCGACCGGGACGAGCCAGACGGCTACACCTTC. This codes for CASSPDRDEPDGYTF.

This chain links TRBV29-1 with TRBJ2-1, with 14 bases lining up with TRBD2. The germline V gene encodes CDR1 SQVTM and CDR2 ANQGSEA. This CDR3 has 15 residues. The junction had 7 bases not matched to a gene; V was cut back by 7 bases and J by 5 bases. The CDR3 sequence: CSARLAGGPHNEQFF. The CDR3 DNA reads TGCAGCGCTCGACTAGCGGGGGGGCCTCACAATGAGCAGTTCTTC.

This clonotype has at least ten counts. The CDR3 reads CASSLGNPGLAGGETQYF. The CDR3 region has the DNA TGTGCCAGCAGCTTAGGAAATCCGGGACTAGCGGGGGGAGAGACCCAGTACTTC. This chain joins TRBV7-7 and TRBJ2-5, with 15 positions matching TRBD2. Germline CDR1 SSHAT, CDR2 FNYEAQ (reference sequence). The trim removed 1 base at V and 4 bases at J, leaving 7 bases unmatched. The CDR3 sequence is 18 residues long.